This T cell receptor beta chain was retrieved from a study of blood T cell repertoires in COVID-19. Overall study: The samples span acute and convalescent COVID-19 from the United States, Italy and Spain. T cells, B-cell-depleted T cells, or PBMCs supplied cDNA or gDNA.

How the authors handled the data: Using reference gene primer amplification, nucleated cell counts were estimated. Sequencing used immunoSEQ multiplex PCR; TCRdb keeps in-frame clones, though not all of them. The D gene and trimming were derived from the DNA, and the V and J assignments and clone size from that table. The sample holds around 94,000 clones, 70% to 90% seen once. The germline CDR1 and CDR2 sequences are SGHRS and YFSETQ. The trim removed 5 bases at V and 4 bases at J, leaving 4 bases unmatched. The CDR3 sequence is 15 residues long. The sequencing input was peripheral blood. The chain has TRBV5-1 and TRBJ2-6; 9 bases match TRBD1. The receptor's source is a man between 45 and 60 years old with acute or convalescent COVID-19. The CDR3 bases are TGCGCCAGCAGACAGGGGGCGCAGGGGGCCAACGTCCTGACTTTC. Its protein is CASRQGAQGANVLTF. The variable domain in full, with the rest retrieved from reference TRBV5-1 and TRBJ2-6, is KAGVTQTPRYLIKTRGQQVTLSCSPISGHRSVSWYQQTPGQGLQFLFEYFSETQRNKGNFPGRFSGRQFSNSRSEMNVSTLELGDSALYLCASRQGAQGANVLTFGAGSRLTVL.